What follows are 3 T cell receptor beta chains derived from one specimen sequenced in a study of Graves' ophthalmopathy and Graves' hyperthyroidism. From RNA, the CDR3 regions of TCR beta chains were amplified and sequenced. In the first round, RT-PCR was carried out with HTBI primers, and a multiplex PCR formed the second round. TCRdb reprocessed the multiplex PCR reads via MiXCR and lists one record per CDR3 protein. The table includes about 740,000 distinct CDR3 sequences, around 40% detected once. The sequenced sample consisted of peripheral blood. These receptors were collected from an adult man with Graves' ophthalmopathy.

The J gene is TRBJ1-1, the V gene TRBV13; 9 nucleotides align to TRBD1. The CDR3 covers 14 residues. J was trimmed by 6 bases and V by 6 bases; bases with no gene match: 8. Germline V gene lookup returns CDR1 PRHDT and CDR2 FYEKMQ (reference sequence). DNA of the CDR3: TGTGCCAGCAGTCCAACAGGGGGCAGGGCTGAAGCTTTCTTT. It encodes CASSPTGGRAEAFF.

This clonotype was counted only a few times. CDR3 bases: TGTGCCAGCTCCGGGACAGCGTATGGCTACACCTTC. Protein sequence: CASSGTAYGYTF. The rearrangement joins TRBV28 to TRBJ1-2; TRBD1 agrees at 7 bases. Trimming removed 8 bases from V and 5 bases from J; junction bases left unmatched: 5. This CDR3 region has 12 residues. Germline assignment: CDR1 MDHEN and CDR2 SYDVKM.

This clonotype was counted many times. This chain uses TRBV15 with TRBJ1-1; tentatively, D is TRBD1 (5 bases). Germline V gene lookup returns CDR1 LNHNV and CDR2 YYDKDF (reference sequence). V was trimmed by 0 bases and J by 2 bases, leaving 16 bases between them. The CDR3 runs to 17 residues. DNA of the CDR3: TGTGCCACCAGCAGAGATACCAGGGTGACGTCCAACACTGAAGCTTTCTTT. This encodes CATSRDTRVTSNTEAFF.